This T cell receptor beta chain was documented in a study of tissue T cells after allogeneic stem cell transplantation. By proportion, this clone is medium-sized. Mouse gene names apply. With the read ending 1 residue before the CDR3 end, the germline J gene is used to fill in that end. Trimming removed 5 bases from V and 1 base from J; junction bases left unmatched: 3. CDR1 MSHET and CDR2 SYDVDS come from the germline V gene. This CDR3 has 16 residues. Sequenced by immunoSEQ multiplex PCR; TCRdb stores in-frame clones only, minus some. Of several thousand clones in the sample, roughly 44% were seen once. The time point is: mouse harvest day 7 after allogeneic transplant. Tail vein injection delivered 10^7 T-cell-depleted bone marrow cells and 10^6 splenic CD5+ T cells.

The chain links TRBV29 to TRBJ1-4; 11 nucleotides align to TRBD1. The material sequenced was gut tissue. The receptor comes from a female BALB/c mouse given C57BL/6 T cells with graft-versus-host disease after an allogeneic hematopoietic cell transplant. The covered CDR3 bases are TGTGCTAGCAGTCCCGGGACAGGGGGTTCCAACGAAAGATTATTT. It encodes CASSPGTGGSNERLF. The full CDR3 sequence reads CASSPGTGGSNERLFF.